This TCR beta chain was documented in a study of blood T cells in healthy people across ages. This clonotype occurred a few times. Antigen: not known. A junction end diverges from the germline sequence, so it may reflect a read error. The CDR3 sequence is 15 residues long. Study findings and constraints: Roughly linear age-related decline in beta diversity appeared, significant by age 40.

Drawing of peripheral blood yielded approximately 10 milliliters from each donor. At least 6.5 million PBMCs were isolated per sample. The extraction recovered at least 5 micrograms of total RNA per sample. With a J-beta primer mix and a sample-barcoded 5' primer, a second PCR ran 7 to 11 cycles. TCRdb used MiXCR to reprocess the 5' RACE reads, holding one entry per CDR3 protein. The repertoire holds roughly 900,000 distinct CDR3 sequences, with around 28% as singletons. The sequenced sample consisted of blood. The chain is built from TRBV12-3 or TRBV12-4 and TRBJ1-3; no firm D call. The receptor's source is a woman older than 75 in good health. As DNA, the CDR3 is TGTGCCAGCAGTTTAGGGGCGGGCTCTGGAAACACCACATATTTT. Protein: CASSLGAGSGNTTYF.